The sequence of this T cell receptor beta chain was determined in a study of cytomegalovirus exposure and HLA in healthy donors. The CDR3 is 14 residues long. Germline V lookup: CDR1 KGHSH, CDR2 LQKENI. The V gene lost 3 bases and the J gene lost 5 bases, with 13 bases spanning the gap. The PCR had 60 Vbeta and 13 Jbeta primers. TCRdb keeps only in-frame clones here, not all; method: immunoSEQ multiplex PCR. The data contain fewer than 75,000 clones, around 85% of them singletons. Sequencing was done on a sample of PBMCs. J is TRBJ1-1 and V is TRBV18, with a possible D match to TRBD1 (5 bases). This sequence originates from a woman aged 25 to 39 in good health and CMV-seronegative. DNA for the CDR3: TGTGCCAGCTCACCCCGGGACTATTGGACTGAAGCTTTCTTT. Translated, it gives CASSPRDYWTEAFF. Full variable domain (missing parts from reference TRBV18 and TRBJ1-1): NAGVMQNPRHLVRRRGQEARLRCSPMKGHSHVYWYRQLPEEGLKFMVYLQKENIIDESGMPKERFSAEFPKEGPSILRIQQVVRGDSAAYFCASSPRDYWTEAFFGQGTRLTVV.